Listed below are T cell receptor beta chains from one sample, sequenced in a study of early T cells in non-severe SARS-CoV-2 infection. MiXCR, run by TCRdb on the 5' RACE reads, gives a single entry per CDR3 protein. The sample has 40,000 to 55,000 distinct CDR3 sequences, about 25% seen once. Sequencing was performed on whole blood, taken at baseline. These receptors were collected from an adult who was a healthcare worker with PCR-confirmed SARS-CoV-2 infection or an uninfected control (not recorded which). CDR3s include the opening cysteine and the closing phenylalanine or tryptophan. D genes are given only for firm matches. Size tells how often a clone was seen (once, few, many) or the class of an expanded clone, and some rows leave it out.

v_gene: TRBV7-9
d_gene: -
j_gene: TRBJ2-7
abundance: -
CDR3aa: CASSTESYEQYF
CDR3nt: TGTGCCAGCAGTACAGAGTCTTACGAGCAGTACTTC

v_gene: TRBV5-1
d_gene: -
j_gene: TRBJ2-5
abundance: few
CDR3aa: CASSSTGQPQETQYF
CDR3nt: TGCGCCAGCAGCTCCACGGGACAACCACAAGAGACCCAGTACTTC

v_gene: TRBV20-1
d_gene: TRBD2
j_gene: TRBJ2-5
abundance: -
CDR3aa: CSASWTSGLQETQYF
CDR3nt: TGCAGTGCTAGTTGGACTAGCGGATTACAAGAGACCCAGTACTTC

v_gene: TRBV12-3/TRBV12-4
d_gene: -
j_gene: TRBJ2-5
abundance: -
CDR3aa: CASSLGGGTQYF
CDR3nt: TGTGCCAGCAGTTTAGGGGGAGGGACCCAGTACTTC

v_gene: TRBV4-1
d_gene: -
j_gene: TRBJ2-7
abundance: -
CDR3aa: CASSQGEGSHEQYF
CDR3nt: TGCGCCAGCAGCCAAGGAGAGGGATCCCACGAGCAGTACTTC

v_gene: TRBV5-4
d_gene: -
j_gene: TRBJ1-4
abundance: -
CDR3aa: CASTGHATNEKLFF
CDR3nt: TGTGCCAGCACCGGTCATGCAACTAATGAAAAACTGTTTTTT

v_gene: TRBV12-3/TRBV12-4
d_gene: TRBD1
j_gene: TRBJ2-7
abundance: -
CDR3aa: CASSLRGQGSSYEQYF
CDR3nt: TGTGCCAGCAGCCTTAGGGGACAGGGCTCATCCTACGAGCAGTACTTC

v_gene: TRBV12-3/TRBV12-4
d_gene: TRBD1
j_gene: TRBJ1-5
abundance: -
CDR3aa: CASTPGTVSNQPQHF
CDR3nt: TGTGCCAGCACTCCAGGGACAGTTAGCAATCAGCCCCAGCATTTT

v_gene: TRBV12-3/TRBV12-4
d_gene: -
j_gene: TRBJ1-1
abundance: -
CDR3aa: CASRPHLPGHTKGAFF
CDR3nt: TGTGCCAGCAGACCTCATCTCCCGGGACACACAAAGGGGGCTTTCTTT

v_gene: TRBV4-2
d_gene: -
j_gene: TRBJ2-6
abundance: -
CDR3aa: CASSQGQPSGANVLTF
CDR3nt: TGTGCCAGCAGCCAAGGGCAGCCCTCTGGGGCCAACGTCCTGACTTTC

v_gene: TRBV7-6
d_gene: -
j_gene: TRBJ2-1
abundance: few
CDR3aa: CASSRGTGTNSYNEQFF
CDR3nt: TGTGCCAGCAGCAGGGGGACCGGGACAAACTCCTACAATGAGCAGTTCTTC

v_gene: TRBV12-3/TRBV12-4
d_gene: TRBD1
j_gene: TRBJ2-3
abundance: -
CDR3aa: CASSWTGGLTDTQYF
CDR3nt: TGTGCCAGCAGTTGGACAGGGGGCCTCACAGATACGCAGTATTTT

v_gene: TRBV20-1
d_gene: TRBD2
j_gene: TRBJ2-3
abundance: -
CDR3aa: CSASGGAGGTDTQYF
CDR3nt: TGCAGTGCTAGCGGGGGGGCCGGTGGCACAGATACGCAGTATTTT

v_gene: TRBV6-5
d_gene: TRBD1
j_gene: TRBJ1-2
abundance: few
CDR3aa: CASSFQGAVYGYTF
CDR3nt: TGTGCCAGCAGTTTCCAGGGGGCGGTCTATGGCTACACCTTC

v_gene: TRBV5-6
d_gene: TRBD2
j_gene: TRBJ2-3
abundance: few
CDR3aa: CASSPAGPSTDTQYF
CDR3nt: TGTGCCAGCAGCCCAGCGGGGCCTAGCACAGATACGCAGTATTTT

v_gene: TRBV9
d_gene: -
j_gene: TRBJ2-2
abundance: -
CDR3aa: CASSVAQGTGELFF
CDR3nt: TGTGCCAGCAGCGTAGCGCAGGGCACCGGGGAGCTGTTTTTT